This T cell receptor (beta chain) was retrieved from a study of blood T cell repertoires in COVID-19. The data were produced by immunoSEQ multiplex PCR, yet TCRdb's version contains in-frame clones alone and is incomplete. Of around 150,000 clones in the sample, roughly four fifths were seen once. Trimming removed 3 bases from V and 5 bases from J, with 17 bases in between. The CDR3 is 16 residues long. The germline gives CDR1 SGDLS, CDR2 YYNGEE. The gene calls are TRBV9 and TRBJ2-2; D possibly corresponds to TRBD2 (6 bases). The material sequenced was peripheral blood. The receptor was isolated from a human donor in a cohort sampled during active COVID-19. CDR3 sequence: CASSAFSGEGTGELFF. In DNA form, the CDR3 reads TGTGCCAGCAGCGCCTTTAGCGGAGAGGGGACCGGGGAGCTGTTTTTT.